This TCR beta chain comes out of a study of T cell responses to AZD1222 COVID-19 vaccine. A remark on this clone: Antigen specificity is unknown. This CDR3 is also generated by other DNA sequences in the sample.

Germline V CDR1 and CDR2: MNHEY, SVGEGT. The V end was cut by 0 bases, the J end by 0 bases, with 6 bases between. The CDR3 spans 14 residues. Some clones are missing from TCRdb's copy, which holds only in-frame ones; the method was immunoSEQ multiplex PCR. The sample holds about 100,000 clones, roughly 86% seen once. Study-wide results and caveats: Most donors were white British and more were female, and clonal diversity was possibly underestimated. Vaccination with two AZD1222 doses was followed by a rise in Spike-specific TCR breadth and depth. Within unmutated variant regions lay the reported targets of nearly half of spike-specific TCRs. Repertoires in all cases were sampled only once the peak T cell response had passed.

V and J are TRBV6-2 or TRBV6-3 and TRBJ2-7; no definite D call. Material: peripheral blood, obtained on day 0 of AZD1222 vaccination. This receptor was taken from an adult in good health. CDR3 nucleotide sequence: TGTGCCAGCAGTTACTCTACAAACTCCTACGAGCAGTACTTC. This gives the protein CASSYSTNSYEQYF.